Shown below are 21 T cell receptor beta chains from a single sample sequenced in a study of T cells in Graves' hyperthyroidism and ophthalmopathy. TCR beta CDR3 regions were amplified from RNA. The HTBI set primed first-round TCR CDR3 RT-PCR. Via MiXCR, TCRdb re-called the multiplex PCR reads, giving one row per CDR3 protein. Of approximately 590,000 distinct CDR3 sequences in the sample, around 14% were seen once. Sequenced input: blood. The receptor source for this set is a woman aged 25 to 39 with Graves' hyperthyroidism.

V and J are TRBV11-2 and TRBJ1-2, with 7 bases fitting TRBD1. The CDR3 runs 15 residues. Trimming at V came to 1 base and at J to 4 bases, leaving 6 bases not matched to a gene. CDR1 and CDR2 from the germline V gene are SGHAT and FQNNGV. DNA of the CDR3: TGTGCCAGCAGCTTAGGCCCGGGACAGCTCTATGGCTACACCTTC. Protein: CASSLGPGQLYGYTF.

The chain recombines TRBV5-1 with TRBJ2-7; 7 nucleotides match TRBD1. CDR1 is SGHRS and CDR2 is YFSETQ in the germline V gene. Trimming cost V 4 bases and J 0 bases; bases outside gene matches: 7. The CDR3 length is 15 residues. The CDR3 DNA follows: TGCGCCAGCAGCCAACAGACAGGGAGCTCCTACGAGCAGTACTTC. Protein product: CASSQQTGSSYEQYF.

This clonotype was detected only a few times. This chain links TRBV2 with TRBJ1-6; no firm D call. CDR1 and CDR2 from the germline V gene are SNHLY and FYNNEI. V lost 2 bases, J lost 0 bases, and 8 bases lay in between. The CDR3 sequence is 16 residues long. The CDR3 here is CASSEKHSSYNSPLHF. The CDR3 DNA sequence: TGTGCCAGCAGTGAAAAGCATAGCTCCTATAATTCACCCCTCCACTTT.

The chain links TRBV29-1 to TRBJ2-1, with TRBD2 matching over 7 bases. Trimming at V came to 4 bases and at J to 2 bases, leaving 11 bases not matched to a gene. Germline CDR1 SQVTM, CDR2 ANQGSEA. The CDR3 is made up of 16 amino acids. CDR3 region: CSVGGEGLSPYNEQFF. CDR3 coding DNA: TGCAGCGTTGGGGGGGAGGGTTTATCTCCCTACAATGAGCAGTTCTTC.

This clonotype was detected many times. The chain combines TRBV12-3 or TRBV12-4 with TRBJ2-1; 8 bases match TRBD2. V shed 8 bases, J shed 7 bases, and the junction held 10 bases outside the gene matches. The CDR3 contains 14 residues. The CDR3, as DNA: TGTGCCAGCGGGTTGGCGGGAGGTATAAATGAGCAGTTCTTC. Its translation is CASGLAGGINEQFF.

The sample holds many counts of this clonotype. V and J are TRBV5-1 and TRBJ2-1, with D tentatively TRBD2 (6 bases). This CDR3 has 15 residues. CDR1 is SGHRS, CDR2 YFSETQ, per germline. V gave up 4 bases and J gave up 0 bases, with 11 bases separating them. CDR3 sequence reads: CASSGSGNSYNEQFF. The CDR3 coding sequence is TGCGCCAGCAGCGGTAGCGGTAACTCCTACAATGAGCAGTTCTTC.

With regard to this clonotype: A much larger clonotype is one base distant, so this may be a read error. This chain joins TRBV3-1 and TRBJ2-4; weak D call: TRBD2 (6 bases). Looked up from germline, CDR1 is LGHDT and CDR2 is YNNKEL (reference sequence). CDR3 length equals 16 residues. The CDR3, as DNA: TGTGCCAGCAGCCCGGGACTTCCCCCGACCAAAGACATTCAGTACTTC. Its translation is CASSPGLPPTKDIQYF.

This clonotype was counted at least ten times. This chain joins TRBV18 and TRBJ1-1; TRBD1 might be the D (6 bases). Trimming left V 3 bases short and J 1 base short, with 9 bases between. The length of the CDR3 is 14 residues. Germline assignment: CDR1 KGHSH and CDR2 LQKENI. This chain's CDR3 is CASSPGHPNTEAFF. For the CDR3, the DNA is TGTGCCAGCTCACCGGGACATCCGAACACTGAAGCTTTCTTT.

This clonotype was observed at least ten times. This CDR3 is CASSQGAGSGNQPQHF. CDR3 in DNA: TGTGCCAGCAGCCAAGGGGCAGGGTCGGGCAATCAGCCCCAGCATTTT. The V call is TRBV3-1, the J call TRBJ1-5; possibly TRBD1 for D (5 bases). Germline V gene sequence: CDR1 LGHDT, CDR2 YNNKEL (reference sequence). This CDR3 has 16 residues. Trimming removed 1 base at V and 2 bases at J, with 12 bases between.

This chain links TRBV25-1 with TRBJ2-3, with 9 positions matching TRBD2. The germline V gene encodes CDR1 MGHDK and CDR2 SYGVNS. This CDR3 has 15 amino acids. The junction had 3 bases not matched to a gene; V was cut back by 3 bases and J by 2 bases. CDR3 sequence reads: CASSERGRATDTQYF. CDR3 nucleotides: TGTGCCAGCAGTGAGCGCGGGAGGGCCACAGATACGCAGTATTTT.

CDR3 in amino acids: CATSRDGGTSGYNEQFF. The CDR3 DNA reads as TGTGCCACCAGCAGAGATGGTGGGACTAGCGGGTACAATGAGCAGTTCTTC. The V and J genes are TRBV15 and TRBJ2-1; 12 nucleotides agree with TRBD2. V lost 0 bases, J lost 4 bases, and 4 bases stayed unmatched. The CDR3 has 17 amino acids. CDR1 is LNHNV and CDR2 is YYDKDF in the germline V gene (reference sequence).

This clonotype was picked up many times. The rearrangement uses TRBV20-1 and TRBJ2-3; 8 nucleotides match TRBD2. Trimming took 1 base from V and 5 from J; bases not matched to a gene: 11. Germline CDR1 and CDR2: DFQATT and SNEGSKA (reference sequence). CDR3 length equals 16 residues. The CDR3 coding sequence is TGCAGTGCTAGAGTCCCGACGGGAGGGCCTGGAGATACGCAGTATTTT. Protein sequence: CSARVPTGGPGDTQYF.

This clonotype was detected ten times or more. This sequence joins TRBV6-6 and TRBJ2-7; 8 bases match TRBD1. Germline CDR1 reads MNHNY; CDR2 reads SVGAGI (reference sequence). With V trimmed by 0 bases and J by 5 bases, 6 bases remained unmatched. This CDR3 spans 15 amino acids. Written as DNA, the CDR3 is TGTGCCAGCAGTTACTCGCGGACAGGGAGCCACGAGCAGTACTTC. This codes for CASSYSRTGSHEQYF.

At least ten counts were recorded for this clonotype. J is TRBJ2-1 and V is TRBV28; TRBD2 matches at 13 bases. The junction had 3 bases not matched to a gene; V was cut back by 3 bases and J by 7 bases. The CDR3 loop spans 15 amino acids. Germline CDR1 MDHEN, CDR2 SYDVKM. Here the CDR3 reads CASSFTLAGGNEQFF. The CDR3, as DNA: TGTGCCAGCAGTTTTACACTAGCGGGGGGGAATGAGCAGTTCTTC.

The chain links TRBV28 to TRBJ1-1; D is unresolved. CDR1 is MDHEN and CDR2 is SYDVKM in the germline V gene. The CDR3 spans 14 residues. The V and J ends lost 5 bases and 1 base respectively, with 11 bases between them. The CDR3: CASSGPHGNTEAFF. The CDR3 DNA reads TGTGCCAGCAGTGGGCCCCACGGGAACACTGAAGCTTTCTTT.

This clonotype was observed a few times. CDR3 protein: CASSWPGLAGGSGELFF. The CDR3 DNA sequence: TGCGCCAGCAGCTGGCCGGGACTAGCGGGAGGAAGCGGGGAGCTGTTTTTT. The chain is built from TRBV5-1 and TRBJ2-2; 15 bases are a match to TRBD2. Germline CDR1 SGHRS, CDR2 YFSETQ. The CDR3 is made up of 17 amino acids. V dropped 3 bases and J dropped 7; count of bases not matched to a gene: 7.

This clonotype was recorded many times. This chain links TRBV7-2 with TRBJ1-2; 7 bases fit TRBD1. The CDR3 is 15 residues long. Looked up from germline, CDR1 is SGHTA and CDR2 is FQGNSA. The junction had 6 bases not matched to a gene; V was cut back by 1 base and J by 4 bases. The CDR3 protein is CASSLELRTGYGYTF. In DNA form, the CDR3 reads TGTGCCAGCAGCTTAGAGTTAAGGACAGGCTATGGCTACACCTTC.

V is TRBV7-2 and J is TRBJ2-7, with 11 bases matching TRBD2. This CDR3 has 18 amino acids. In germline, CDR1 is SGHTA, CDR2 FQGNSA. V lost 5 bases and J lost 0; bases outside the gene matches: 12. Written as DNA, the CDR3 is TGTGCCAGCAGCCCACGAAAACTAGCGGGGGCCTCCTCCTACGAGCAGTACTTC. This encodes CASSPRKLAGASSYEQYF.

In this sample, this clonotype turned up a few times. This rearrangement joins TRBV29-1 to TRBJ2-3; D possibly matches TRBD1 or TRBD2 (5 bases each). Trimming cost V 4 bases and J 1 base, with 18 bases left between them. This CDR3 has 16 residues. The V gene's germline CDR1 is SQVTM and CDR2 ANQGSEA. CDR3 sequence reads: CSVAGLKHDGTDTQYF. The CDR3 bases are TGCAGCGTTGCGGGGCTTAAGCATGATGGCACAGATACGCAGTATTTT.

Remarks on this clonotype: The germline gene is not matched at one end of the junction; a read error may be the cause. The rearrangement joins TRBV7-9 to TRBJ2-2, with D perhaps TRBD1 or TRBD2 (5 bases each). Germline V gives CDR1 SEHNR, CDR2 FQNEAQ (reference sequence). The CDR3 has 14 amino acids. The CDR3 loop reads CASSSGTGSGELLF. As DNA, the CDR3 is TGTGCCAGCAGCTCCGGGACCGGTTCCGGGGAGCTGCTTTTT.

At least ten counts were recorded for this clonotype. This sequence joins TRBV11-2 and TRBJ2-7; 14 bases match TRBD2. Germline V gives CDR1 SGHAT, CDR2 FQNNGV. This CDR3 region has 16 residues. Losses at the gene ends were 5 bases for V and 7 bases for J; bases not matched to a gene: 10. CDR3 residues: CASSQRSGLAGVEQYF. The DNA for the CDR3 is TGTGCCAGCAGCCAACGATCGGGACTAGCGGGGGTTGAGCAGTACTTC.